This T cell receptor (beta chain) was identified during a study of T-cell memory formation after mild COVID-19. Findings and caveats of the study: Cross-reactive memory appears to have joined, as suggested by some responding clones showing up in pre-infection memory. Among clones contracting day 15 to 85, CD4/CD8 was balanced, whereas later expanders leaned CD4+. Unconfirmed was the SARS-CoV-2 specificity of second-wave clones that peaked on day 37.

Regarding this clonotype: Its antigen remains unknown.

5'RACE, which relied on constant-segment primers, yielded TCR alpha and TCR beta cDNA libraries carrying sample barcodes and UMIs. TCRdb independently ran MiXCR on the 5' RACE reads; one entry per CDR3 protein. Here the sample spans approximately 240,000 distinct CDR3 sequences, 15% to 20% being singletons. V was shortened by 6 bases and J by 1 base, with 9 bases between the two germline ends. The CDR3 totals 13 residues. Germline CDR1 SGHTA, CDR2 FQGNSA. The rearrangement uses TRBV7-2 and TRBJ1-1; tentatively, D is TRBD1 (5 bases). Specimen: PBMCs or a T cell subset sorted from them (not recorded which). The receptor was isolated from a young man who had mild COVID-19 (a few samples of this study predate the infection). Cell type and time point are not known. CDR3 coding DNA: TGTGCCAGCAGGAACGACAGGAACACTGAAGCTTTCTTT. This encodes CASRNDRNTEAFF.